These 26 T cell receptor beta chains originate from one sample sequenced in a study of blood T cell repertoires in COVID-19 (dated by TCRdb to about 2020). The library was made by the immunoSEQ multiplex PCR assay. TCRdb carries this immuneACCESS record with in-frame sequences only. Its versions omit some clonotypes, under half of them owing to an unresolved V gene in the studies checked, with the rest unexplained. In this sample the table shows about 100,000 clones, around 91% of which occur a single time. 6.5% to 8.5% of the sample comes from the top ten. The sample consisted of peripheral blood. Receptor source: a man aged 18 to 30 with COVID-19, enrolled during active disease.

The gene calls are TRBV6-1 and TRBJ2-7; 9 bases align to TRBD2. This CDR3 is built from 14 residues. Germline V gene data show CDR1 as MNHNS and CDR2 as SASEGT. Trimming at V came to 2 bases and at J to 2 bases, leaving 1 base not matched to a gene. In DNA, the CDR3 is TGTGCCAGCAGTGAACTAGCGGGACCCTACGAGCAGTACTTC. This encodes CASSELAGPYEQYF.

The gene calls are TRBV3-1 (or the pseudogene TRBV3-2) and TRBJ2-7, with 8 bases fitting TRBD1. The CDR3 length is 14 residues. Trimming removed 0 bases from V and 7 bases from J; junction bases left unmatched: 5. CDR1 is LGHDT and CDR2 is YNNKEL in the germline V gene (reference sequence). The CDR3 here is CASSQDRGLGEQYF. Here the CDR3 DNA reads TGTGCCAGCAGCCAAGACAGGGGGCTCGGGGAGCAGTACTTC.

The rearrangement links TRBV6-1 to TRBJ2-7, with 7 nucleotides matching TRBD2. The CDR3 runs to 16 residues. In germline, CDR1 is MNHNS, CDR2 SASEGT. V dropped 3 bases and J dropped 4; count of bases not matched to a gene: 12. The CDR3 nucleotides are TGTGCCAGCAGTGAGCCTCCTGGCGGGAGTAGTTACGAGCAGTACTTC. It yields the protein CASSEPPGGSSYEQYF.

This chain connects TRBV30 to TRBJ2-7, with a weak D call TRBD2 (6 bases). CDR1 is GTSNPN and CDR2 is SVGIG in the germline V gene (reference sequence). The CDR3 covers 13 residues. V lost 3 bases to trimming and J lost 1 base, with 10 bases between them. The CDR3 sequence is CAWSWGESYEQYF. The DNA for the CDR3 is TGTGCCTGGAGCTGGGGGGAATCCTACGAGCAGTACTTC.

CDR3 sequence reads: CASSRLTGLNTEAFF. In nucleotides, the CDR3 is TGTGCCAGCAGCCGCTTGACAGGGCTGAACACTGAAGCTTTCTTT. This chain connects TRBV11-2 to TRBJ1-1, with 7 bases lining up with TRBD1. The CDR3 length is 15 residues. The V and J ends lost 5 bases and 0 bases, in that order; junction bases with no gene match: 6. Germline CDR1 and CDR2: SGHAT and FQNNGV.

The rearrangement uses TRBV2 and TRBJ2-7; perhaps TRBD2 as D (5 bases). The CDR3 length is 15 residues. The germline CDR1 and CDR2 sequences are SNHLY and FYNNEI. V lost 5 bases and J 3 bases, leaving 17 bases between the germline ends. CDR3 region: CASSRQADPFYEQYF. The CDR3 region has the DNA TGTGCCAGCAGTCGCCAAGCGGATCCTTTCTACGAGCAGTACTTC.

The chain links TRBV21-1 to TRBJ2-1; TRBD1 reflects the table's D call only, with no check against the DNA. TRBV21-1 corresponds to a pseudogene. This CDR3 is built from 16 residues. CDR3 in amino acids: CASSKAPDRGHNEQFF. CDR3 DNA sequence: TGTGCCAGCAGCAAAGCCCCGGACAGGGGGCATAATGAGCAGTTCTTC.

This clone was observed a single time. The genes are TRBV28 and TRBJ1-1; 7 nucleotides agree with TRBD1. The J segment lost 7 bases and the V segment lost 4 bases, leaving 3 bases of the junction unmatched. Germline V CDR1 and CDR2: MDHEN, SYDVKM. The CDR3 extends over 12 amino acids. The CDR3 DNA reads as TGTGCCAGCAGTTCGGGACAGCTTGAAGCTTTCTTT. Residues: CASSSGQLEAFF.

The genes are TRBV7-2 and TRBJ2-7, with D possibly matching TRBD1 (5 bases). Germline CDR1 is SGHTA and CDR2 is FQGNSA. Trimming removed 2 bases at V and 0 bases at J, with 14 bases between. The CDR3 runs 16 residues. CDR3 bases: TGTGCCAGCAGCTTAAGCAGGGTTCGAAGCTCCTACGAGCAGTACTTC. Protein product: CASSLSRVRSSYEQYF.

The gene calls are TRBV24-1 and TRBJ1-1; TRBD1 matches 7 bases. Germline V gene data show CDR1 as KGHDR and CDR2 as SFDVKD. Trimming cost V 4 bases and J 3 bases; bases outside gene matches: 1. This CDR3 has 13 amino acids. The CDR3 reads CATSEQGDTEAFF. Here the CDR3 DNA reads TGTGCCACCAGTGAGCAGGGGGACACTGAAGCTTTCTTT.

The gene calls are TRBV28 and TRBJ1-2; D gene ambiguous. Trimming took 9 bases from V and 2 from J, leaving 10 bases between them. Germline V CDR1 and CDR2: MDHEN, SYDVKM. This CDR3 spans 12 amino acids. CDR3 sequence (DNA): TGTGCCAGTCGCTCGGGGAACTATGGCTACACCTTC. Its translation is CASRSGNYGYTF.

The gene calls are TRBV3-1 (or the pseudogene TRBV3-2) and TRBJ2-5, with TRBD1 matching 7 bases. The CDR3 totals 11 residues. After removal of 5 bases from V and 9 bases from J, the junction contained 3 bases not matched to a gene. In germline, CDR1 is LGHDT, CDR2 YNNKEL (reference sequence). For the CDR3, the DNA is TGTGCCAGCAGCTCCCAGGGGGCCCAGTACTTC. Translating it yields CASSSQGAQYF.

The CDR3 loop reads CASSLRRGGGTDTQYF. The DNA of the CDR3 is TGTGCCAGTAGTCTCCGGAGGGGAGGAGGCACAGATACGCAGTATTTT. The genes are TRBV19 and TRBJ2-3, with D perhaps matching TRBD2 (6 bases). The germline CDR1 and CDR2 sequences are LNHDA and SQIVND (reference sequence). Trimming stripped 5 bases from V and 1 base from J, with 16 bases between. This CDR3 contains 16 residues.

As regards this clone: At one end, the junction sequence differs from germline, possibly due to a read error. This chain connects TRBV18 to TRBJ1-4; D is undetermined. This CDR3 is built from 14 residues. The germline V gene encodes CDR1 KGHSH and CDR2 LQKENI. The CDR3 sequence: CASSPRPENEKLLF. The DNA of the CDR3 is TGTGCCAGCTCCCCACGACCGGAGAATGAAAAACTGCTTTTT.

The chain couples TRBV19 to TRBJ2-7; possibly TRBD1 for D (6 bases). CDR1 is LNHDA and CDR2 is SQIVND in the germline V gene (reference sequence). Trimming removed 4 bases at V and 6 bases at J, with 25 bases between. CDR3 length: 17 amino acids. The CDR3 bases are TGTGCCAGTAGTAAGGGGACAACCATCGAAATCGGGTTCGAGCAGTACTTC. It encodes CASSKGTTIEIGFEQYF. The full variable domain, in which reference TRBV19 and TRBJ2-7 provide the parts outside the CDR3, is DGGITQSPKYLFRKEGQNVTLSCEQNLNHDAMYWYRQDPGQGLRLIYYSQIVNDFQKGDIAEGYSVSREKKESFPLTVTSAQKNPTAFYLCASSKGTTIEIGFEQYFGPGTRLTVT.

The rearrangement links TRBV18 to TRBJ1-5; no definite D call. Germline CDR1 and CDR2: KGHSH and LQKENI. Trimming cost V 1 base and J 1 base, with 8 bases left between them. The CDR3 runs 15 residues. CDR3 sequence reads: CASSPQSVSNQPQHF. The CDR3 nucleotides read TGTGCCAGCTCACCACAGTCAGTAAGCAATCAGCCCCAGCATTTT.

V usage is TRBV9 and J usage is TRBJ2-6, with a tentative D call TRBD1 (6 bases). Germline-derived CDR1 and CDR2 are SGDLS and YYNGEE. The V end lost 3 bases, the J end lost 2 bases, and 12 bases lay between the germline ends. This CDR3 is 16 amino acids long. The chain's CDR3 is CASSGNYRAGANVLTF. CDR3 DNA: TGTGCCAGCAGCGGAAACTACAGGGCTGGGGCCAACGTCCTGACTTTC.

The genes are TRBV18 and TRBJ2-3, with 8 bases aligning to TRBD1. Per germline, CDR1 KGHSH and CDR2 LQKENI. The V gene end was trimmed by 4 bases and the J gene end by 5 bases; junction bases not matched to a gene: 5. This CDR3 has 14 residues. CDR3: CASSRDRRRDTQYF. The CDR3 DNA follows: TGTGCCAGCTCACGGGACAGGCGGAGAGATACGCAGTATTTT.

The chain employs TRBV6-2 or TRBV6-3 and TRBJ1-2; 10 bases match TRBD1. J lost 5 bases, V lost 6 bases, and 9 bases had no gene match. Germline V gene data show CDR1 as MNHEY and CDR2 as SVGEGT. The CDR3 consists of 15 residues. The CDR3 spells CASSPRQGARYGYTF. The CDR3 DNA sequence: TGTGCCAGCAGCCCCAGACAGGGGGCGAGGTATGGCTACACCTTC.

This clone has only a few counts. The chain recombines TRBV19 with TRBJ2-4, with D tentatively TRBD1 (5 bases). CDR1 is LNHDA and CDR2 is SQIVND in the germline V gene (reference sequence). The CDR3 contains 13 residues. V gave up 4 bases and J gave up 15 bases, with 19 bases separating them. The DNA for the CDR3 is TGTGCCAGTAGTAGGCAGGGCTGGCGCCTTCTGTACTTC. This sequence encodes CASSRQGWRLLYF.

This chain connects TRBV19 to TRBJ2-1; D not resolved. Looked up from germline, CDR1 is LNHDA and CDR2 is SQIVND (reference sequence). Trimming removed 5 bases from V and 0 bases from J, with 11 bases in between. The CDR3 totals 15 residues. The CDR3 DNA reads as TGTGCCAGTAGTGCCACTGCTACCTCCTACAATGAGCAGTTCTTC. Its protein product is CASSATATSYNEQFF.

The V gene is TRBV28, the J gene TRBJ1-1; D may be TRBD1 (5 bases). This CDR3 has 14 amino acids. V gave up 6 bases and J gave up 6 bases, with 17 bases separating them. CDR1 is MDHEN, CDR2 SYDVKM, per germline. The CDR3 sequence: CASRRVGAGAEAFF. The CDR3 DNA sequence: TGTGCCAGCAGGCGAGTTGGGGCCGGCGCTGAAGCTTTCTTT. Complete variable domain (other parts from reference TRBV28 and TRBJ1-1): DVKVTQSSRYLVKRTGEKVFLECVQDMDHENMFWYRQDPGLGLRLIYFSYDVKMKEKGDIPEGYSVSREKKERFSLILESASTNQTSMYLCASRRVGAGAEAFFGQGTRLTVV.

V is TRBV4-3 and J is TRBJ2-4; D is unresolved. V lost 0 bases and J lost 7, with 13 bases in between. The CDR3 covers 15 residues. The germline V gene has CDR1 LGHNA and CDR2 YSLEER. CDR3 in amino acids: CASSQDWASNNIQYF. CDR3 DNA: TGCGCCAGCAGCCAAGATTGGGCCTCAAATAACATTCAGTACTTC.

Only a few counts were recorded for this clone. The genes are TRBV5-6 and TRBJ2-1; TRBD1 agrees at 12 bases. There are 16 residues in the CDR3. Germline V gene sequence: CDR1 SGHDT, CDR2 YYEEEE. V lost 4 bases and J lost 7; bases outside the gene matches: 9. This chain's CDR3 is CASSDLGQGAANEQFF. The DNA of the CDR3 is TGTGCCAGCAGCGACCTGGGACAGGGGGCTGCGAATGAGCAGTTCTTC.

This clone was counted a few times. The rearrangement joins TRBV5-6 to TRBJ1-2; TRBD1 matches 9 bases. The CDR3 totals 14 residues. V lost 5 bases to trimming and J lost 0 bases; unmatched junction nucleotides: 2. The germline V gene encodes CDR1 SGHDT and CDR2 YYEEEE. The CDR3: CASRTGGANYGYTF. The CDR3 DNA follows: TGTGCCAGCAGAACAGGGGGCGCTAACTATGGCTACACCTTC.

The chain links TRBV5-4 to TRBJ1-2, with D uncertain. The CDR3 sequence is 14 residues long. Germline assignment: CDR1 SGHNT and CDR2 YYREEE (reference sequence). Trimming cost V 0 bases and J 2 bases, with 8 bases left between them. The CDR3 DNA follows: TGTGCCAGCAGCTTGGCCGGTCGAAACTATGGCTACACCTTC. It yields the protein CASSLAGRNYGYTF.